Below are 27 T cell receptor beta chains sequenced from a single sample in a study of blood T cell repertoires in COVID-19. Some clones are missing from TCRdb's copy, which holds only in-frame ones; the method was immunoSEQ multiplex PCR. The sample has 200,000 to 300,000 clones; roughly 90% are singletons. The sequenced sample consisted of peripheral blood. All receptors derive from a man aged 25-40 years with active or convalescent COVID-19.

The chain recombines TRBV2 with TRBJ2-7; TRBD1 is a possible D gene (5 bases). CDR3 length: 14 amino acids. The germline CDR1 and CDR2 sequences are SNHLY and FYNNEI. V lost 7 bases, J lost 3 bases, and 16 bases lay in between. Written as DNA, the CDR3 is TGTGCCAGCATTCCACAACAGGCCGACTACGAGCAGTACTTC. Translation: CASIPQQADYEQYF.

The rearrangement joins TRBV15 to TRBJ1-5; maybe TRBD1 (5 bases). V lost 5 bases to trimming and J lost 2 bases, with 16 bases between them. CDR1 and CDR2 from the germline V gene are LNHNV and YYDKDF (reference sequence). The length of the CDR3 is 16 residues. The CDR3 DNA is TGTGCCACCAGCGGTATGAGGCGGGGCGGCAATCAGCCCCAGCATTTT. The encoded protein is CATSGMRRGGNQPQHF.

The chain carries TRBV9 and TRBJ1-1; the match to TRBD1 covers 7 bases. Per the germline V gene, CDR1 is SGDLS and CDR2 is YYNGEE. Trimming cost V 1 base and J 8 bases; bases outside gene matches: 11. The CDR3 has 15 residues. This chain's CDR3 is CASSVTGAPGLEAFF. CDR3 sequence (DNA): TGTGCCAGCAGCGTAACAGGGGCCCCAGGTCTCGAAGCTTTCTTT. The full variable domain, rest sourced from reference TRBV9 and TRBJ1-1, is DSGVTQTPKHLITATGQRVTLRCSPRSGDLSVYWYQQSLDQGLQFLIQYYNGEERAKGNILERFSAQQFPDLHSELNLSSLELGDSALYFCASSVTGAPGLEAFFGQGTRLTVV.

The chain combines TRBV18 with TRBJ1-3; D call uncertain. Germline-derived CDR1 and CDR2 are KGHSH and LQKENI. V lost 4 bases and J lost 0, with 7 bases in between. The CDR3 is made up of 14 amino acids. The CDR3 is CASSQQSSGNTIYF. The CDR3 DNA reads as TGTGCCAGCTCACAACAGAGCTCTGGAAACACCATATATTTT.

The chain employs TRBV12-3 or TRBV12-4 and TRBJ1-1; 9 bases fit TRBD1. With V trimmed by 6 bases and J by 5 bases, 1 base remained unmatched. The length of the CDR3 is 12 residues. The CDR3 reads CASSDRGTEAFF. The CDR3 nucleotides are TGTGCCAGCAGCGACAGGGGGACTGAAGCTTTCTTT.

This clone was found once. This chain links TRBV10-3 with TRBJ2-7; TRBD2 might be the D (7 bases). The CDR3 has 13 residues. Trimming left V 2 bases short and J 4 bases short, with 9 bases between. Germline V gene sequence: CDR1 ENHRY, CDR2 SYGVKD. The chain's CDR3 is CAISEAGAYEQYF. The CDR3 coding sequence is TGTGCCATCAGTGAGGCGGGGGCTTACGAGCAGTACTTC.

The rearrangement joins TRBV7-2 to TRBJ2-7; 14 positions agree with TRBD2. This CDR3 has 15 amino acids. From germline, CDR1 is SGHTA and CDR2 FQGNSA. The junction had 2 bases not matched to a gene; V was cut back by 4 bases and J by 3 bases. The CDR3 reads CASSWTSGGSYEQYF. CDR3 in DNA: TGTGCCAGCAGCTGGACTAGCGGGGGGAGCTACGAGCAGTACTTC.

This clone has just a few counts. The gene calls are TRBV21-1 and TRBJ1-4; the table's D call, TRBD1, has no DNA check behind it. TRBV21-1 is annotated as a pseudogene. This CDR3 has 14 residues. For the CDR3, the DNA is TGTGCCAGCAGCGCCTCCGGGACAGAAGAAAAACTGTTTTTT. This encodes CASSASGTEEKLFF.

This sequence joins TRBV19 and TRBJ1-2; maybe TRBD1 (6 bases). The CDR3 spans 15 residues. Deletions cut 4 bases from V and 3 bases from J, with 15 bases between. CDR1 and CDR2 from the germline V gene are LNHDA and SQIVND (reference sequence). The CDR3 is CASSTTTGVDYGYTF. The DNA for the CDR3 is TGTGCCAGTAGTACTACGACAGGCGTTGACTATGGCTACACCTTC.

The chain has TRBV19 and TRBJ2-7; D unclear. The CDR3 runs to 14 residues. Germline V gives CDR1 LNHDA, CDR2 SQIVND (reference sequence). Trimming cost V 2 bases and J 2 bases, with 10 bases left between them. The CDR3 bases are TGTGCCAGTAGTATAAGTGTAGACACCTACGAGCAGTACTTC. Residues: CASSISVDTYEQYF. The entire variable domain, with the rest obtained from reference TRBV19 and TRBJ2-7, is as follows: DGGITQSPKYLFRKEGQNVTLSCEQNLNHDAMYWYRQDPGQGLRLIYYSQIVNDFQKGDIAEGYSVSREKKESFPLTVTSAQKNPTAFYLCASSISVDTYEQYFGPGTRLTVT.

The rearrangement links TRBV3-1 (or the pseudogene TRBV3-2) to TRBJ2-2, with a weak D call TRBD1 (6 bases). V was pared by 6 bases and J by 8 bases, with 16 bases between. Germline assignment: CDR1 LGHDT and CDR2 YNNKEL (reference sequence). CDR3 length equals 14 residues. This chain's CDR3 is CASRFGQTGGELFF. The CDR3 nucleotides are TGTGCCAGCAGATTCGGACAGACGGGAGGGGAGCTGTTTTTT.

This chain uses TRBV7-2 with TRBJ1-6, with 9 positions matching TRBD1. The CDR3 consists of 15 residues. After removal of 5 bases from V and 7 bases from J, the junction contained 6 bases not matched to a gene. The V gene's germline CDR1 is SGHTA and CDR2 FQGNSA. The chain's CDR3 is CASSQRDRVNSPLHF. In DNA, the CDR3 is TGTGCCAGCAGCCAACGGGACAGGGTAAATTCACCCCTCCACTTT.

The chain combines TRBV2 with TRBJ1-2; D remains unclear. The CDR3 length is 16 residues. Germline CDR1 SNHLY, CDR2 FYNNEI. V lost 6 bases, J lost 8 bases, and 25 bases lay in between. CDR3 region: CASRAGVLGGQSGYTF. CDR3 in DNA: TGTGCCAGCAGAGCCGGGGTACTGGGAGGGCAATCCGGCTACACCTTC.

The V gene is TRBV23-1, the J gene TRBJ1-6, with D tentatively TRBD1 (5 bases). TRBV23-1 is treated as an ORF (open reading frame) with a function not yet certain. The CDR3 loop spans 19 amino acids. Trimming removed 2 bases from V and 2 bases from J, with 19 bases in between. The CDR3 is CASSQKWRRGAAYNSPLHF. Here the CDR3 DNA reads TGCGCCAGCAGTCAAAAGTGGCGGAGGGGCGCAGCCTATAATTCACCCCTCCACTTT.

The genes are TRBV10-2 and TRBJ2-2; 7 nucleotides match TRBD1. The germline V gene encodes CDR1 WSHSY and CDR2 SAAADI. Trimming took 5 bases from V and 0 from J; bases not matched to a gene: 3. The CDR3 loop spans 15 amino acids. The CDR3 region is CASSWGQPNTGELFF. CDR3 in DNA: TGCGCCAGCAGTTGGGGACAGCCGAACACCGGGGAGCTGTTTTTT.

This chain connects TRBV19 to TRBJ2-3; 10 nucleotides line up with TRBD1. Trimming at V came to 7 bases and at J to 4 bases, leaving 14 bases not matched to a gene. The CDR3 is made up of 17 amino acids. The germline V gene encodes CDR1 LNHDA and CDR2 SQIVND (reference sequence). CDR3 DNA sequence: TGTGCCAGTACCACAAGGACCGGACAGGGGGTGCCAGATACGCAGTATTTT. Its translation is CASTTRTGQGVPDTQYF. The entire variable domain, with the rest obtained from reference TRBV19 and TRBJ2-3, is as follows: DGGITQSPKYLFRKEGQNVTLSCEQNLNHDAMYWYRQDPGQGLRLIYYSQIVNDFQKGDIAEGYSVSREKKESFPLTVTSAQKNPTAFYLCASTTRTGQGVPDTQYFGPGTRLTVL.

The J gene is TRBJ1-2, the V gene TRBV6-5; D remains unclear. Germline loops: CDR1 MNHEY, CDR2 SVGAGI. V lost 10 bases and J lost 7, with 19 bases in between. This CDR3 region has 13 residues. The CDR3 region is CATPRGGLGGYTF. The CDR3 nucleotides read TGTGCCACCCCCCGAGGAGGGCTGGGTGGCTACACCTTC.

The chain recombines TRBV14 with TRBJ1-1; possible D gene TRBD1, 6 bases. The CDR3 has 16 amino acids. The V gene's germline CDR1 is SGHDN and CDR2 FVKESK. V lost 2 bases to trimming and J lost 8 bases, with 21 bases between them. The CDR3 reads CASSQYGGYIEEEAFF. CDR3 bases: TGTGCCAGCAGCCAATATGGGGGCTACATTGAAGAAGAAGCTTTCTTT.

The sample holds one count of this clone. The rearrangement uses TRBV20-1 and TRBJ2-2, with D perhaps matching TRBD1 (6 bases). The CDR3 is made up of 14 amino acids. Germline CDR1 is DFQATT and CDR2 is SNEGSKA (reference sequence). V lost 3 bases and J lost 4, with 12 bases in between. CDR3 sequence (DNA): TGCAGTGCTAGTTTATCAGGGGTCACCGGGGAGCTGTTTTTT. Its protein is CSASLSGVTGELFF.

The J gene is TRBJ1-2, the V gene TRBV27, with 8 nucleotides matching TRBD1. After removal of 3 bases from V and 1 base from J, the junction contained 13 bases not matched to a gene. Per germline, CDR1 MNHEY and CDR2 SMNVEV (reference sequence). This CDR3 has 18 residues. The DNA for the CDR3 is TGTGCCAGCAGTTTGAGGGAATCGACAGGGGTGGATAACTATGGCTACACCTTC. It yields the protein CASSLRESTGVDNYGYTF.

V is TRBV19 and J is TRBJ2-5; D might be TRBD1 (6 bases). The V gene's germline CDR1 is LNHDA and CDR2 SQIVND (reference sequence). V lost 0 bases and J lost 3, with 11 bases in between. The CDR3 is 15 residues long. The CDR3 DNA follows: TGTGCCAGTAGTATAGATCTGGCAGGGGAAGAGACCCAGTACTTC. It translates to CASSIDLAGEETQYF.

To note about this clone: Other DNA sequences in the same sample also yield this CDR3. This sequence joins TRBV12-3 or TRBV12-4 and TRBJ2-7; 9 positions agree with TRBD1. The trim removed 4 bases at V and 3 bases at J, leaving 1 base unmatched. The CDR3 is 13 amino acids. The CDR3 is CASSWGQGYEQYF. The CDR3 DNA reads as TGTGCCAGCAGTTGGGGACAGGGCTACGAGCAGTACTTC.

V and J are TRBV11-1 and TRBJ2-5; 7 positions match TRBD1. The CDR3 length is 15 residues. CDR1 and CDR2 (germline): SGHAT, FQDESV (reference sequence). V trimming: 1 base; J trimming: 2 bases; junction bases outside the gene matches: 4. The CDR3 coding sequence is TGTGCCAGCAGCTTAGTGTCACAGGGGCAAGAGACCCAGTACTTC. Its protein product is CASSLVSQGQETQYF. Complete variable domain (other parts from reference TRBV11-1 and TRBJ2-5): EAEVAQSPRYKITEKSQAVAFWCDPISGHATLYWYRQILGQGPELLVQFQDESVVDDSQLPKDRFSAERLKGVDSTLKIQPAELGDSAMYLCASSLVSQGQETQYFGPGTRLLVL.

This chain connects TRBV25-1 to TRBJ1-6; tentative D call: TRBD1 (6 bases). Trimming took off 1 base at V and 6 bases at J, with 10 bases between the two ends. Germline CDR1 is MGHDK and CDR2 is SYGVNS. This CDR3 contains 15 residues. The CDR3 loop is CASSELGQSNSPLHF. The CDR3 DNA reads as TGTGCCAGCAGTGAATTAGGACAGTCTAATTCACCCCTCCACTTT. Filled out from reference TRBV25-1 and TRBJ1-6, the complete variable domain reads EADIYQTPRYLVIGTGKKITLECSQTMGHDKMYWYQQDPGMELHLIHYSYGVNSTEKGDLSSESTVSRIRTEHFPLTLESARPSHTSQYLCASSELGQSNSPLHFGNGTRLTVT.

V usage is TRBV13 and J usage is TRBJ1-1, with a weak D call TRBD1 (6 bases). This CDR3 has 14 residues. Germline V gene lookup returns CDR1 PRHDT and CDR2 FYEKMQ (reference sequence). V was trimmed by 5 bases and J by 0 bases, leaving 10 bases between them. The CDR3: CASSMDRMNTEAFF. CDR3 DNA sequence: TGTGCCAGCAGCATGGACAGAATGAACACTGAAGCTTTCTTT.

V gene TRBV6-2 or TRBV6-3 combines with J gene TRBJ2-3, with D possibly matching TRBD2 (6 bases). V was clipped by 5 bases and J by 6 bases, with 18 bases between them. Germline V gene sequence: CDR1 MNHEY, CDR2 SVGEGT. The CDR3 contains 15 residues. The CDR3 here is CASSERTTDGDTQYF. In DNA form, the CDR3 reads TGTGCCAGCAGTGAGCGGACTACCGACGGCGATACGCAGTATTTT.

This chain connects TRBV14 to TRBJ2-7, with 9 bases matching TRBD2. Per the germline V gene, CDR1 is SGHDN and CDR2 is FVKESK. V gave up 4 bases and J gave up 4 bases; unmatched junction bases: 5. The CDR3 runs to 14 residues. DNA of the CDR3: TGTGCCAGCAGCCCCGGGACTAGCTCTTACGAGCAGTACTTC. Translating it yields CASSPGTSSYEQYF.